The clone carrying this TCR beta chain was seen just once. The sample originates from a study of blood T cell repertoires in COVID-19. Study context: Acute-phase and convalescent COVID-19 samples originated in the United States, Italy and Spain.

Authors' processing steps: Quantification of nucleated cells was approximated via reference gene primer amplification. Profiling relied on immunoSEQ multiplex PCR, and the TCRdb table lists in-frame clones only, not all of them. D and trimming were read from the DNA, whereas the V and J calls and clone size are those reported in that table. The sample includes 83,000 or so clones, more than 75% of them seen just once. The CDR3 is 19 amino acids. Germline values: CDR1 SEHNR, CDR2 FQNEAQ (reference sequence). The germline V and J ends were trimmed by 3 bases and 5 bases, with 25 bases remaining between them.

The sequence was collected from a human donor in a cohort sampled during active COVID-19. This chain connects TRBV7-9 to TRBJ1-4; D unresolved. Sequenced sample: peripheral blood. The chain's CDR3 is CASSFNPPGFAPRNEKLFF. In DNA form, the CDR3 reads TGTGCCAGCAGCTTCAACCCCCCGGGATTCGCTCCTCGAAATGAAAAACTGTTTTTT. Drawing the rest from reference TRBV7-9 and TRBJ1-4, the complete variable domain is DTGVSQNPRHKITKRGQNVTFRCDPISEHNRLYWYRQTLGQGPEFLTYFQNEAQLEKSRLLSDRFSAERPKGSFSTLEIQRTEQGDSAMYLCASSFNPPGFAPRNEKLFFGSGTQLSVL.